Below are 16 T cell receptor beta chains sequenced from a single sample in a study of T-cell memory formation after mild COVID-19. TCRdb re-derived calls from the 5' RACE reads in MiXCR, one entry per CDR3 protein. The sample has more than 350,000 distinct CDR3 sequences, about 21% seen once. Sequenced: PBMCs or a T cell subset sorted from them (not recorded which). All receptors derive from an adult woman who had mild COVID-19 (a few samples of this study predate the infection). Cell type and time point are not known.

The rearrangement joins TRBV20-1 to TRBJ2-6; D remains unclear. The ends were cut back, 3 bases at V and 0 bases at J, with 12 bases in the middle. This CDR3 region has 16 residues. Germline V CDR1 and CDR2: DFQATT, SNEGSKA (reference sequence). The CDR3 sequence: CSARGHPSSGANVLTF. CDR3 DNA: TGCAGTGCTAGGGGCCACCCCAGCTCTGGGGCCAACGTCCTGACTTTC.

V and J are TRBV9 and TRBJ2-1; 12 bases agree with TRBD2. The ends lost 2 bases at V and 6 bases at J; junction bases unmatched: 6. CDR1 and CDR2 (germline): SGDLS, YYNGEE. The CDR3 has 16 amino acids. The CDR3 coding sequence is TGTGCCAGCAGCGTCCTAGCGGGAGGGTATACCAATGAGCAGTTCTTC. Its protein product is CASSVLAGGYTNEQFF.

This clonotype appeared many times. The chain recombines TRBV5-1 with TRBJ1-2, with 9 positions matching TRBD1. After removal of 0 bases from V and 5 bases from J, the junction contained 2 bases not matched to a gene. The CDR3 contains 14 residues. Germline V CDR1 and CDR2: SGHRS, YFSETQ. DNA for the CDR3: TGCGCCAGCAGCTTGGAAGGGACAGGGTATGGCTACACCTTC. It codes for CASSLEGTGYGYTF.

This clonotype was counted between two and nine times. The rearrangement joins TRBV4-1 to TRBJ1-1, with 9 nucleotides matching TRBD1. The CDR3 consists of 15 residues. CDR1 is MGHRA and CDR2 is YSYEKL in the germline V gene. V was pared by 1 base and J by 3 bases, with 3 bases of the junction left unmatched. CDR3 in DNA: TGCGCCAGCAGCCAAGGACAGGGGGTTCACACTGAAGCTTTCTTT. Its protein is CASSQGQGVHTEAFF.

This chain connects TRBV29-1 to TRBJ2-3; D might be TRBD1 or TRBD2, each matching 6 bases. In germline, CDR1 is SQVTM, CDR2 ANQGSEA. Trimming took off 8 bases at V and 6 bases at J, with 24 bases between the two ends. CDR3 length: 15 amino acids. The DNA of the CDR3 is TGCAGCACGCAGCTTGGGGGGCGAGGCAGGGATACGCAGTATTTT. Translated: CSTQLGGRGRDTQYF.

This clonotype was recorded once. CDR3 sequence (DNA): TGTGCCAGCTGGGAGTGGCTCTCTGGGGCCAACGTCCTGACTTTC. This encodes CASWEWLSGANVLTF. The chain joins TRBV12-3 or TRBV12-4 to TRBJ2-6; D may be TRBD2 (5 bases). The CDR3 runs to 15 residues. Trimming pared 8 bases from V and 0 bases from J, leaving 11 bases between.

The chain recombines TRBV3-1 with TRBJ1-6; D not resolved. Between the trimmed V and J ends, which lost 1 base and 8 bases, there was a span of 6 bases. Germline CDR1 reads LGHDT; CDR2 reads YNNKEL (reference sequence). CDR3 length: 13 residues. This CDR3 reads CASSQVLDSPLHF. DNA of the CDR3: TGTGCCAGCAGCCAAGTTCTGGATTCACCCCTCCACTTT.

CDR3 residues: CASRSEGSSEETQYF. In DNA form, the CDR3 reads TGTGCCAGCCGTTCCGAGGGAAGTTCGGAAGAGACCCAGTACTTC. The J gene is TRBJ2-5, the V gene TRBV28; tentatively, D is TRBD2 (5 bases). The length of the CDR3 is 15 residues. CDR1 and CDR2 from the germline V gene are MDHEN and SYDVKM. Trimming cost V 8 bases and J 3 bases, with 19 bases left between them.

The sample holds a few counts of this clonotype. The chain is built from TRBV18 and TRBJ2-7; D is possibly TRBD1 or TRBD2 (7 bases each). The CDR3 extends over 16 amino acids. The V and J ends lost 0 bases and 2 bases respectively, with 14 bases between them. Germline CDR1 is KGHSH and CDR2 is LQKENI. The CDR3 reads CASSPPGAGTAYEQYF. The CDR3 nucleotides are TGTGCCAGCTCACCACCGGGAGCGGGGACAGCCTACGAGCAGTACTTC.

This clonotype was seen more than once but under ten times. J is TRBJ1-5 and V is TRBV12-3 or TRBV12-4, with TRBD1 as a possible D gene (6 bases). V lost 5 bases to trimming and J lost 0 bases, with 17 bases between them. There are 17 residues in the CDR3. The CDR3 nucleotides read TGTGCCAGCAGTCTAAGACCAGGGGTCTATAGCAATCAGCCCCAGCATTTT. As protein: CASSLRPGVYSNQPQHF.

This clonotype has more than one count but fewer than ten. The chain is built from TRBV5-1 and TRBJ1-2; a weak D match, TRBD1 (5 bases). Germline V lookup: CDR1 SGHRS, CDR2 YFSETQ. The CDR3 length is 14 residues. V was cut by 1 base and J by 4 bases, with 11 bases left in between. CDR3 sequence: CASSLSQGGYGYTF. CDR3 in DNA: TGCGCCAGCAGCTTGTCCCAGGGCGGCTATGGCTACACCTTC.

The V and J genes are TRBV20-1 and TRBJ2-7, with D unclear. The CDR3 has 15 amino acids. Trimming took off 0 bases at V and 3 bases at J, with 15 bases between the two ends. In germline, CDR1 is DFQATT, CDR2 SNEGSKA (reference sequence). DNA for the CDR3: TGCAGTGCTAGAGATCCCGAAACTTCATACTACGAGCAGTACTTC. Translation: CSARDPETSYYEQYF.

The genes are TRBV4-2 and TRBJ2-7; TRBD1 aligns across 8 bases. The CDR3 consists of 14 residues. Germline values: CDR1 LGHNA, CDR2 YNFKEQ. The ends lost 0 bases at V and 13 bases at J; junction bases unmatched: 11. Here the CDR3 reads CASSQDQIDRGVYF. DNA of the CDR3: TGTGCCAGCAGCCAAGATCAAATCGACAGGGGTGTTTACTTC.

CDR3: CASSEPGLAGGETQYF. In nucleotides, the CDR3 is TGTGCCAGCAGCGAGCCGGGACTAGCGGGAGGGGAGACCCAGTACTTC. The chain has TRBV4-2 and TRBJ2-5; TRBD2 matches at 16 bases. Germline CDR1 and CDR2: LGHNA and YNFKEQ. Germline trimming cut 5 bases from V and 5 bases from J; bases unmatched to any gene: 5. The CDR3 has 16 residues.

The sample holds a few counts of this clonotype. The V call is TRBV4-1, the J call TRBJ1-2, with D perhaps TRBD1 (5 bases). The CDR3 contains 14 residues. Germline V gene sequence: CDR1 MGHRA, CDR2 YSYEKL. The V end was cut by 0 bases, the J end by 8 bases, with 13 bases between. CDR3 nucleotides: TGCGCCAGCAGCCAAGAAGGGCAGGGACGCGGCTACACCTTC. This sequence encodes CASSQEGQGRGYTF.

This chain links TRBV3-1 with TRBJ2-1, with 8 nucleotides matching TRBD2. Germline values: CDR1 LGHDT, CDR2 YNNKEL (reference sequence). The CDR3 has 17 amino acids. After removal of 1 base from V and 0 bases from J, the junction contained 5 bases not matched to a gene. Here the CDR3 reads CASSQGLAPNSYNEQFF. The CDR3 DNA follows: TGTGCCAGCAGCCAAGGACTAGCGCCGAACTCCTACAATGAGCAGTTCTTC.